This TCR beta chain was sequenced during a study of regulatory T cells in long-lasting Graves disease (dated by TCRdb to about 2021). For context, the study as a whole: In the newly diagnosed Graves' disease group, patients had been taking antithyroid drugs for less than 3 months. This study used TCR sequencing and RNA sequencing of peripheral blood to compare persistent Graves' disease patients against newly diagnosed Graves' disease patients. The study was conducted in China and was registered as a clinical trial. A total of around 35 samples underwent TCR sequencing, from some 13 patients with persistent Graves' disease and 20 or so patients with newly diagnosed Graves' disease. Summary of the overall study and its limitations: Because the primary lesion, thyroid tissue, could not be accessed, the study looked at peripheral blood alone. Persistent disease showed preferential use of TRBV28, TRBJ1-2 and TRBJ2-5, whereas newly diagnosed disease favored TRBV20-1 and TRBJ2-1. Sequencing and analysis were limited to the TCR beta chain. Compared with newly diagnosed patients, persistent Graves' disease patients had lower TCR Shannon entropy and fewer highly expanded clones, which suggests clonal expansion. More public clonotypes were shared among persistent patients (around 2,600) than among newly diagnosed patients (approximately 1,000). The small sample size was acknowledged by the authors as a limitation that may reduce accuracy.

This clonotype was counted between two and nine times. Its antigen remains undetermined. The input lacks base qualities; no much larger clone sits a single base away. Reading the label with the study, this specimen's time point is: newly diagnosed GD, antithyroid drugs for less than 3 months. RNA was extracted from PBMCs in TRIzol for both TCR sequencing and RNA sequencing. Graves' disease was diagnosed according to American Thyroid Association guidelines. Patients for the study were recruited at an endocrinology department in Xi'an, China. From each patient, about 9 milliliters of peripheral blood was collected into an EDTA anticoagulant tube. Ficoll Paque Plus density gradient separation was used to isolate PBMCs, and no further T cell sorting was performed. RNA quality was checked with an Agilent 2100 Bioanalyzer and agarose gel, and concentration with a NanoDrop 2000. The method behind the library was multiplex PCR. Sequencing was performed on an Illumina HiSeq 4000. TCR beta libraries were built with iRepertoire HTBI primers and Arm-PCR amplification of CDR3 regions. Before sequencing, the PCR products went through gel purification. In the original analysis: A total of some 60 TRBV and approximately 13 TRBJ segments were identified across samples and were used for gene usage analysis of CDR3 amino acid clonotypes. Filtered high-quality paired reads were merged into contigs using COPE and FqMerger. BLAST was used to align contigs to IMGT TRBV, TRBD and TRBJ reference genes, with CDR3 defined following IMGT. Any clonotype with a frequency above 0.1% was counted as a highly expanded clone. Shannon entropy served as the measure of repertoire diversity, while the Gini coefficient captured V-J evenness. Public clonotypes were defined as clonotypes shared by more than one individual. TCRdb trimmed public reads at Q25 via fastp, called clones via MiXCR and kept in-frame beta chains. Here each entry gathers all rows of one CDR3 protein and keeps the most common genes and DNA. The V and J calls shown here were made by TCRdb, not taken from the authors' results. Recorded for this sample are hundreds of thousands of distinct CDR3 sequences; about 16% of them occurred a single time. More than 20% of the sample comes from the top ten.

V and J lose 5 bases and 14 bases, and a span of 16 bases separates them. The CDR3, from cysteine to phenylalanine, totals 13 residues. Of all the DNA, just the CDR3 is kept, 39 bases in frame from base 1. The same data also contributed to another study, on T cells in Graves' hyperthyroidism and ophthalmopathy. The second paper further reports: Stable Graves' hyperthyroidism was defined as the absence of progression to ophthalmopathy over 18 months of follow-up. Hyperthyroidism patients were newly diagnosed, with disease duration under 2 months, and aged 18 to 65 years. Patients with uncontrolled infections, other autoimmune diseases, pregnancy or lactation were excluded. Diagnoses were based on clinical symptoms, serum thyroxine and TRAb, thyroid ultrasound and orbital computed tomography. The first round of RT-PCR for the TCR CDR3 was performed with the HTBI primer set and the Qiagen OneStep RT-PCR kit. Most expanded thyroid clonotypes (frequency above 0.001) were also detected in blood, suggesting blood repertoires may reflect thyroid immune responses. A 13 V-J signature model separated ophthalmopathy from stable hyperthyroidism, with around 91% sensitivity and 81.08% specificity in cross-validation and 80%/75% in testing. In validation, the model predicted progression to ophthalmopathy with approximately 71% sensitivity and about 72% specificity, a median of 6.5 months before onset. A discovery cohort of around 98 patients, roughly 45 with Graves' ophthalmopathy and under 60 with stable Graves' hyperthyroidism, was used to find distinguishing TCR V-J signatures. Prospective prediction of ophthalmopathy was tested in an independent validation cohort of fewer than 20 hyperthyroidism patients and 15 to 17 patients who later progressed to ophthalmopathy. The 75 to 100 discovery patients were divided at random into training and test sets in a 7:3 ratio. In addition, the study compared T-cell repertoires in thyroid tissue and in blood from six Graves' hyperthyroidism patients. Following sampling, methimazole starting at 30 mg daily was given to hyperthyroidism patients, and high-dose intravenous methylprednisolone was given to ophthalmopathy patients. Libraries were constructed in a second round of multiplex PCR, after which size selection and purification were performed. Paired-end sequencing of the libraries was performed with 100 bp reads on an Illumina HiSeq2000. SOAPnuke was used to process the raw data, with reads discarded if the reads contained adapters or uncalled bases, had a mean Phred below 15, or lacked an exact constant-primer or identifier match. COPE v1.2.5 was used to merge the high-quality paired reads, and each unique nucleotide sequence was defined as a clonotype. MiTCR v1.1 was used to align clonotypes to the IMGT TRBV, TRBD and TRBJ reference segments. The analysis was restricted to V-J combinations with a frequency above 0.0001, which together covered 99% to 99.2% of the repertoires. A TCS score was defined as the ratio between F50 (clonal expansion) and ExV (chaos), using BLOSUM62-based TCRdist between CDR3 peptides within each V-J. Welch's t-statistics and random forest reduced 500 to 550 V-J features to 10 to 15, which were used in a naive Bayes classifier (R e1071). Sample size was not statistically predetermined, and blinding of investigators to group allocation was not performed. TCR Vbeta CDR3 sequencing of 130 to 150 peripheral blood samples (around 45 ophthalmopathy, roughly 72 hyperthyroidism and approximately 17 progressor patients) is reported in the paper.

This TCR was recovered from a woman aged 40-65 years with Graves disease. Donor details come from another sample of the same person, matched by shared clones. Here the chain combines TRBV12-3 or TRBV12-4 and TRBJ1-6; TRBD1 could be the D gene, as 6 bases match. The sequencing here drew on peripheral blood mononuclear cells (PBMCs), taken at new diagnosis, from a patient treated with antithyroid drugs. The nucleotide sequence reads as follows: TGTGCCAGCAGTAACGGACAGCCGTTTACCCTCCACTTT. The encoded protein is CASSNGQPFTLHF.